Described below is a single TCR beta chain sequence and its context. The sample originates from a study of tumor-infiltrating lymphocytes in oesophageal squamous cell carcinoma. TCRdb passed the PCR reads through MiXCR, listing each CDR3 protein once. The sample lists about 21,000 distinct CDR3 sequences, more than 30% occurring once. Sequenced: esophageal tumor tissue. This sequence originates from a male donor with esophageal squamous cell carcinoma.

The CDR3 is CASSLAERKTQYF. Here the CDR3 DNA reads TGTGCCAGCAGTTTAGCGGAAAGGAAGACCCAGTACTTC. The rearrangement joins TRBV12-3 or TRBV12-4 to TRBJ2-5; D is uncertain. The ends were cut back, 0 bases at V and 6 bases at J, with 8 bases in the middle. The CDR3 has 13 residues.